This TCR beta chain is from a study of radiotherapy plus CTLA-4 blockade in lung cancer (dated by TCRdb to 2017 to 2018). Regarding the study in general: Objective responses occurred in approximately 19% of enrolled patients, and 31% achieved disease control. Overall study outcomes, separate from this receptor: After treatment with radiotherapy and ipilimumab, TCR clones that originated in tumors expanded in peripheral blood. Increased serum interferon-beta after radiation, together with early dynamic changes in blood T cell clones, were reported to be the strongest predictors of response.

Libraries were constructed by the immunoSEQ multiplex PCR assay. The source is immuneACCESS, and TCRdb retained only in-frame sequences with V and J called. Part of the clones is not carried over; for the studies checked, unresolved V genes explain less than half of this, and the remainder is unexplained. The sample contains tens of thousands of clones, 70% to 85% of them found a single time. The ten biggest clones cover approximately 4.3% of the sample. Focal radiation therapy combined with CTLA-4 blockade (ipilimumab) was tested in patients with chemo-refractory metastatic non-small-cell lung cancer. Including the terminal cysteine and phenylalanine, the CDR3 comprises 14 residues. The sequence is cut down to CDR3 DNA, 42 bases in frame from base 1. CDR1 and CDR2, per the germline V gene, are SGHRS and YFSETQ. V and J are truncated by 6 bases and 3 bases respectively, leaving an intervening sequence of 14 bases.

This clone was seen just once. No cognate antigen has been identified for it. No quality values exist for individual bases; no much larger clone is one base distant. The receptor's source is a human donor with non-small cell lung cancer who had a partial response to radiotherapy plus ipilimumab. In this chain, TRBV5-1 is recombined with TRBJ2-3; the D gene is perhaps TRBD2, on 7 matching bases. The sample in question was peripheral blood, obtained from a patient treated with radiotherapy plus ipilimumab. The DNA is as follows: TGCGCCAGCACTCCGGGGGGCTGGACAGATACGCAGTATTTT. Its protein reads: CASTPGGWTDTQYF.